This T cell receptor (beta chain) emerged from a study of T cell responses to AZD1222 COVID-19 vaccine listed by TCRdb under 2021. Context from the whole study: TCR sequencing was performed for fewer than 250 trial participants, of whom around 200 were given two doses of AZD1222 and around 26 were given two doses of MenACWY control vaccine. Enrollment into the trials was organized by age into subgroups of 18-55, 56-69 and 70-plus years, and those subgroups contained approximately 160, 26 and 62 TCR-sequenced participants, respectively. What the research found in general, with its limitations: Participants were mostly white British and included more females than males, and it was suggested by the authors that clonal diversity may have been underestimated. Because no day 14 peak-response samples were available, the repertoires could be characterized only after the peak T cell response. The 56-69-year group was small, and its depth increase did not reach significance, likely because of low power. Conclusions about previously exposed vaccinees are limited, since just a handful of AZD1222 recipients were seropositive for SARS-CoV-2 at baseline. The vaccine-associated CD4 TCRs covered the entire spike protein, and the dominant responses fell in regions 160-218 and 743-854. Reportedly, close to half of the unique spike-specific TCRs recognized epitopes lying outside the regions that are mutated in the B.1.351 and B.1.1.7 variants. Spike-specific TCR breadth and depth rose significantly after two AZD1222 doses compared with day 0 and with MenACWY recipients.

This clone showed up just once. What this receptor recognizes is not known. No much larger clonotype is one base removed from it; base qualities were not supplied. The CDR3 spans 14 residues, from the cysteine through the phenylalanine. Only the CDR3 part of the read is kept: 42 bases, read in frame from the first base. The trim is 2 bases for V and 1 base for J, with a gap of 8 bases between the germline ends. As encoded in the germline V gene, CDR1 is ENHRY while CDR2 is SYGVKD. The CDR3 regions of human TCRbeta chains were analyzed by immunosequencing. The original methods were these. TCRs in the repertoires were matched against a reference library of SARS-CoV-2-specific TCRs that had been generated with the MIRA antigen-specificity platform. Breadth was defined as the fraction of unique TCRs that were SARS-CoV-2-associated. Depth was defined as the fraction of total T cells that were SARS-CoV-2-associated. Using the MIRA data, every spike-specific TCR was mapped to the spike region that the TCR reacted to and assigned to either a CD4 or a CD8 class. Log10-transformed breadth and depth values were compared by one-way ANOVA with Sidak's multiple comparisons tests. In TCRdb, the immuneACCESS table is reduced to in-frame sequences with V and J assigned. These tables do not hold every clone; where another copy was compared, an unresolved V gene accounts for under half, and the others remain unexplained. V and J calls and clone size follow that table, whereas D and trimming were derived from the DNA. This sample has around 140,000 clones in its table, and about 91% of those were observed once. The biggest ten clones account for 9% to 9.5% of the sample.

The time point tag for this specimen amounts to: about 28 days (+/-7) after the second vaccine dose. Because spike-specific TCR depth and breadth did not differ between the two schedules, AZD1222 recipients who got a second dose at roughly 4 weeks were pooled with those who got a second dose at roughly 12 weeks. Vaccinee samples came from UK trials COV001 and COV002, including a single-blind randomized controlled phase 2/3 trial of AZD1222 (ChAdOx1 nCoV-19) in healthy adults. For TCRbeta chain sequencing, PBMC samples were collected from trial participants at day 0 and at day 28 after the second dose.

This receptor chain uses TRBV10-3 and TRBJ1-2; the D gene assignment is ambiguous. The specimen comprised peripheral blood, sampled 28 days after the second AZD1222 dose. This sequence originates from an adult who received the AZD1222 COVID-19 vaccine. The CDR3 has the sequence CAISEGSVNYGYTF. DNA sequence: TGTGCCATCAGTGAGGGATCAGTTAACTATGGCTACACCTTC.